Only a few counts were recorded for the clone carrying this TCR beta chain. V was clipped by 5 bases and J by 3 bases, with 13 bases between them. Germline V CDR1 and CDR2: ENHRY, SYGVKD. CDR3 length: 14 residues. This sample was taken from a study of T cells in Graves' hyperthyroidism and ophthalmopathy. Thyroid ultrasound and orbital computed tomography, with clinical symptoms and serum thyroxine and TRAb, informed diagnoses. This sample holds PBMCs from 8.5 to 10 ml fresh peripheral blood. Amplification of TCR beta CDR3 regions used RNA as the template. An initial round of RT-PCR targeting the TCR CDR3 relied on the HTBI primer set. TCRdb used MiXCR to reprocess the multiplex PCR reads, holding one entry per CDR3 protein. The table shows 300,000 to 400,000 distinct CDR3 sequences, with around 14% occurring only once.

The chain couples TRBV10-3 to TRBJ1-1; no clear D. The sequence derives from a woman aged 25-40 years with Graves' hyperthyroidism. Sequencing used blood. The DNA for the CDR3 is TGTGCCATCAGTCAAAATGTATACGACACTGAAGCTTTCTTT. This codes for CAISQNVYDTEAFF.